This T cell receptor beta chain emerged from a study of shared clonotypes between healthy human individuals. Data came from immunoSEQ multiplex PCR; TCRdb stores just in-frame clones and leaves some out. The sample records some 2,000,000 clones, roughly 94% being singletons. V was trimmed by 3 bases and J by 0 bases, leaving 11 bases between them. The V gene's germline CDR1 is SEHNR and CDR2 FQNEAQ (reference sequence). The CDR3 extends over 15 amino acids. Sequencing was performed on naive CD4+ T cells sorted from blood. Described subset: CD45RA+ positively selected. The receptor was isolated from a man between 18 and 35 years old in good health. The chain joins TRBV7-9 to TRBJ1-2; D not resolved. CDR3 in DNA: TGTGCCAGCAGCTTGGCCAACGGGGCTAACTATGGCTACACCTTC. This codes for CASSLANGANYGYTF.